This TCR beta chain was observed in a study of shared clonotypes between healthy human individuals. Details on this clone: Its antigen is as yet unknown.

General observations from the study: Against clonotypes common to all four donors, non-shared ones had lower generation probabilities. It was observed that approximately 5% of naive CD4 clonotypes were shared across four donors.

The CDR3 is 13 residues long. The V end was cut by 1 base, the J end by 13 bases, with 15 bases between. Germline V gene lookup returns CDR1 SGHDT and CDR2 YYEEEE. In the original processing: Filtering differed for immunoSEQ, which gave only junction sequences without quality scores. The protocol was immunoSEQ multiplex PCR, while the TCRdb copy is restricted to in-frame clones and leaves out a portion. V, J and clone size derive from that table, while D and trimming were established from the DNA sequence. The sample carries about 2.3 million clones, 85% to 95% recorded once. This sequence originates from a young man in good health. Some clones in this sample may be carry-over from other donors' samples. V and J are TRBV5-6 and TRBJ2-1; D is possibly TRBD1 or TRBD2 (5 bases each). The specimen was naive CD4+ T cells from PBMCs. Subset described: CD45RA+ positively selected. The CDR3 nucleotides are TGTGCCAGCAGCTTGCCGCAGGGAGTCGAACAGTTCTTC. Protein product: CASSLPQGVEQFF.